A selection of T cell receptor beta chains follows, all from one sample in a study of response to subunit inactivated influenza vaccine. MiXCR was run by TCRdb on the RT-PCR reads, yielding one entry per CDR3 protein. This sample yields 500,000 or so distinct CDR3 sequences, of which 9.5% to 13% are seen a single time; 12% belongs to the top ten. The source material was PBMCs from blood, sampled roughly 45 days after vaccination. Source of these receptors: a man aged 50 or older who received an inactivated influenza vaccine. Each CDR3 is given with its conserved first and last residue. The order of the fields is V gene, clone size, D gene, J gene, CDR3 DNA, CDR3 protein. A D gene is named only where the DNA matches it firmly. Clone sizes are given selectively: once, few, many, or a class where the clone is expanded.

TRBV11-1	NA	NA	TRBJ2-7	TGTGCCAGCAGCTGGGGTGGCCTCTACGAGCAGTACTTC	CASSWGGLYEQYF
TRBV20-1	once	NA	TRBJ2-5	TGCAGTGCTAGAGATACGGGCAGGCCAAGAGAGACCCAGTACTTC	CSARDTGRPRETQYF
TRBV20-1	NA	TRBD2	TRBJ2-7	TGCAGTGCTATGGGACTAGCGGGGGTAGAATACGAGCAGTACTTC	CSAMGLAGVEYEQYF
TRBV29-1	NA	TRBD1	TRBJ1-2	TGCAGCGCTGGGACAGGTCTTAACTATGGCTACACCTTC	CSAGTGLNYGYTF
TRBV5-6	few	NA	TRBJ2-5	TGTGCCAGCAGCTCCCAGGGTAGCCGTATGACCCAGTACTTC	CASSSQGSRMTQYF
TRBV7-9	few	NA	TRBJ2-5	TGTGCCAGCAGCTTAGGTCGGCAGATCCAAGAGACCCAGTACTTC	CASSLGRQIQETQYF
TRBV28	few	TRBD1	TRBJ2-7	TGTGCCAGCAGCCGACAGGGAGCAATCTACGAGCAGTACTTC	CASSRQGAIYEQYF
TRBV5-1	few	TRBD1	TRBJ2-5	TGCGCCAGCAGCTTGGCCGACAGGGGGCTGGGAGAGACCCAGTACTTC	CASSLADRGLGETQYF
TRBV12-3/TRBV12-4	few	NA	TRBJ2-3	TGTGCCAGCAGTTTTAGCCGGAGTAGCACAGATACGCAGTATTTT	CASSFSRSSTDTQYF
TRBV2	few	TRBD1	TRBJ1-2	TGTGCCAGCAGAGAGCGGGACAGCCTTAACTATGGCTACACCTTC	CASRERDSLNYGYTF